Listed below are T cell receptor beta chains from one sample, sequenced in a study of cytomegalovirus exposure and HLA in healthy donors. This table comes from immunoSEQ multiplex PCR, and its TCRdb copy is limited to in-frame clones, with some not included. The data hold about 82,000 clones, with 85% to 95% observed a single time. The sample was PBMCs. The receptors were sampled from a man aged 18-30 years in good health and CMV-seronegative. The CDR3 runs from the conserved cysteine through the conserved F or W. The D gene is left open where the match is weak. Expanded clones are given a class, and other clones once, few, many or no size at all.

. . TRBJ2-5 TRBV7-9 CASSLYWSWPRDTETQYF TGTGCCAGCAGTTTATATTGGTCATGGCCCCGGGACACAGAGACCCAGTACTTC
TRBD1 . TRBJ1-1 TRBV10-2 CASSLGGRITQISEAFF TGCGCCAGCAGTTTAGGGGGCCGAATCACCCAAATTTCTGAAGCTTTCTTT
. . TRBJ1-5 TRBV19 CASSLGRGGNQPQHF TGTGCCAGTAGCCTGGGCCGGGGGGGCAATCAGCCCCAGCATTTT
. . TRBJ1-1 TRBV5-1 CASSLQGKGTEAFF TGCGCCAGCAGCTTGCAGGGGAAGGGCACTGAAGCTTTCTTT
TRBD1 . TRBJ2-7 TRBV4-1 CASSQEFSGQGASYEQYF TGCGCCAGCAGCCAAGAATTCAGTGGGCAGGGGGCTTCCTACGAGCAGTACTTC
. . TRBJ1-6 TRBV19 CASSHTQGPSSPLHF TGTGCCAGTAGCCACACACAGGGTCCAAGCTCACCCCTCCACTTT
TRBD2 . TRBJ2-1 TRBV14 CASSQVSSGGATFF TGTGCCAGCAGCCAAGTCAGTAGCGGGGGGGCCACCTTCTTC
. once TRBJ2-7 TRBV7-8 CASSLAKGGGSSYEQYF TGTGCCAGCAGCTTAGCGAAAGGGGGGGGAAGCTCCTACGAGCAGTACTTC
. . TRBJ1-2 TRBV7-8 CASSALRGRGFNYGYTF TGTGCCAGCAGCGCTTTACGAGGGAGAGGGTTTAACTATGGCTACACCTTC
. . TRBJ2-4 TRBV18 CASSQGLAKNIQYF TGTGCCAGCTCACAGGGGCTAGCCAAAAACATTCAGTACTTC
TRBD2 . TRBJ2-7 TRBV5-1 CASSLVPLAGVTYEQYF TGCGCCAGCAGCTTGGTCCCCCTAGCGGGGGTCACCTACGAGCAGTACTTC
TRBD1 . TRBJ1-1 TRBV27 CASSRGQKNTEAFF TGTGCCAGCAGTCGGGGACAGAAGAACACTGAAGCTTTCTTT
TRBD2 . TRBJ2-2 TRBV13 CASSLAVAGANTGELFF TGTGCCAGCAGCTTAGCGGTAGCGGGGGCGAACACCGGGGAGCTGTTTTTT
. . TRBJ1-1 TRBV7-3 CASSPHGNTEAFF TGTGCCAGCAGCCCTCACGGGAACACTGAAGCTTTCTTT
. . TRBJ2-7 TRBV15 CATSRDLPATNYEQYF TGTGCCACCAGCAGAGATCTCCCAGCGACGAACTACGAGCAGTACTTC
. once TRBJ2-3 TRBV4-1 CAHARLVTDTQYF TGCGCCCACGCCAGGTTGGTCACAGATACGCAGTATTTT
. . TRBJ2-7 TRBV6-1 CAIQGEAFYEQYF TGTGCCATCCAGGGGGAGGCCTTCTACGAGCAGTACTTC
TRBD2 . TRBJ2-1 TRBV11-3 CASSGRASGMGEQFF TGTGCCAGCTCAGGGCGGGCTAGCGGGATGGGTGAGCAGTTCTTC
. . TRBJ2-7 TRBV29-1 CSVSIPTEFYEQYF TGCAGCGTTTCTATACCGACTGAGTTCTACGAGCAGTACTTC
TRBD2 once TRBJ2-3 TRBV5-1 CASSEASGGRDTQYF TGCGCCAGCAGCGAGGCCTCGGGAGGGAGAGATACGCAGTATTTT
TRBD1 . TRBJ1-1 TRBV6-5 CASRETGVNTEAFF TGTGCCAGCAGAGAAACAGGGGTTAACACTGAAGCTTTCTTT
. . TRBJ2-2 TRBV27 CASRPRGSGELFF TGTGCCAGCAGACCTAGGGGATCCGGGGAGCTGTTTTTT
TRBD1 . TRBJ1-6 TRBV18 CASSPGTGLLNSPLHF TGTGCCAGCTCACCCGGGACAGGCCTCCTTAATTCACCCCTCCACTTT
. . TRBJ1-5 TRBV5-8 CASSNSGNSNQPQHF TGTGCCAGCAGCAACAGTGGAAATAGCAATCAGCCCCAGCATTTT
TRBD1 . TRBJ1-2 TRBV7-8 CASSFRSGGASHGYTF TGTGCCAGCAGCTTCCGATCAGGGGGCGCGTCCCATGGCTACACCTTC
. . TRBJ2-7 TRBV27 CASSQQGHEQYF TGTGCCAGCAGTCAGCAGGGCCACGAGCAGTACTTC
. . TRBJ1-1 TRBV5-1 CASSLTGTPNTEAFF TGCGCCAGCAGCTTAACCGGGACACCGAACACTGAAGCTTTCTTT
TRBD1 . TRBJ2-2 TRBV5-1 CASSFSGTGTGELFF TGCGCCAGCAGCTTCTCCGGGACAGGGACCGGGGAGCTGTTTTTT
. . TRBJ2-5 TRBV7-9 CATAEETQYF TGTGCCACTGCGGAAGAGACCCAGTACTTC
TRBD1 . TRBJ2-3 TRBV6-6 CASSYSGQGGNTQYF TGTGCCAGCAGTTACTCGGGACAGGGAGGAAATACGCAGTATTTT
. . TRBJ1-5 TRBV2 CASSEAQGYSNQPQHF TGTGCCAGCAGTGAAGCACAGGGCTATAGCAATCAGCCCCAGCATTTT
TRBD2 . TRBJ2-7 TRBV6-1 CASSAWTSGSGYEQYF TGTGCCAGCAGTGCCTGGACTAGCGGTTCTGGGTACGAGCAGTACTTC
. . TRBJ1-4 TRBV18 CASSPGSGGLEKLFF TGTGCCAGCTCACCCGGTTCGGGGGGCCTTGAAAAACTGTTTTTT
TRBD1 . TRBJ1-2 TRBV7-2 CASSLFGRGQGNYGYTF TGTGCCAGCAGCTTATTTGGCCGGGGACAGGGTAACTATGGCTACACCTTC
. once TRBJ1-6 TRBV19 CASSIDKSSYNSPLHF TGTGCCAGTAGTATAGACAAGAGCTCCTATAATTCACCCCTCCACTTT
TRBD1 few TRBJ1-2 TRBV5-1 CASSPLAGTGGGRYGYTF TGCGCCAGCAGCCCATTAGCCGGGACAGGGGGCGGTCGCTATGGCTACACCTTC
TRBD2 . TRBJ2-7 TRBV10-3 CAIRKGSGVYEQYF TGTGCCATCAGGAAGGGTAGCGGGGTCTACGAGCAGTACTTC
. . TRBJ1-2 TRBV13 CASSLGTVNYGYTF TGTGCCAGCAGCTTAGGGACAGTCAACTATGGCTACACCTTC
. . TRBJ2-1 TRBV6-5 CASSYSRPDNEQFF TGTGCCAGCAGTTACTCGCGGCCTGACAATGAGCAGTTCTTC
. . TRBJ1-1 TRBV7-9 CASSFHRRNTEAFF TGTGCCAGCAGCTTCCACAGGAGGAACACTGAAGCTTTCTTT
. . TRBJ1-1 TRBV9 CASSVAWSGTEAFF TGTGCCAGCAGCGTAGCCTGGTCGGGCACTGAAGCTTTCTTT
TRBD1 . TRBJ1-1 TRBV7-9 CASSYQGAKGAFF TGTGCCAGCAGCTACCAGGGGGCGAAAGGAGCTTTCTTT
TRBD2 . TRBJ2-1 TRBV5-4 CASHVVGRGGLGQFF TGTGCCAGCCATGTCGTCGGGCGGGGGGGCCTAGGGCAGTTCTTC
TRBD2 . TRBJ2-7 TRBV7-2 CASSVTSGHSYEQYF TGTGCCAGCAGCGTCACTAGCGGCCACTCCTACGAGCAGTACTTC
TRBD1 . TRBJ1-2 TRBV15 CATSRDSPGGFGGYTF TGTGCCACCAGCAGAGATAGCCCAGGGGGCTTCGGTGGCTACACCTTC
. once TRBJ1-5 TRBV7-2 CASSLFVGADSNQPQHF TGTGCCAGCAGCTTATTTGTGGGGGCGGACAGCAATCAGCCCCAGCATTTT
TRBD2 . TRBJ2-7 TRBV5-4 CASSLPSGGASPYEQYF TGTGCCAGCAGCTTGCCTAGCGGGGGGGCCAGTCCCTACGAGCAGTACTTC
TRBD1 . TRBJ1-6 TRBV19 CASSMSQTGRNSPLHF TGTGCCAGTAGTATGAGCCAGACAGGGAGGAATTCACCCCTCCACTTT
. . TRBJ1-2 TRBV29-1 CSVGLNYGYTF TGCAGCGTTGGTCTCAACTATGGCTACACCTTC